Shown below are 18 T cell receptor beta chains from a single sample sequenced in a study of cytomegalovirus exposure and HLA in healthy donors. The repertoire was sequenced with immunoSEQ multiplex PCR; TCRdb's copy has only in-frame clones and lacks some. The table has about 150,000 clones, 75% to 90% seen once. The sequencing sample was made of PBMCs. These receptors were taken from a man between 18 and 29 years old in good health and CMV-seropositive.

The chain links TRBV4-2 to TRBJ2-1; the match to TRBD2 covers 7 bases. The CDR3 has 16 amino acids. The junction had 12 bases not matched to a gene; V was cut back by 2 bases and J by 8 bases. Per the germline V gene, CDR1 is LGHNA and CDR2 is YNFKEQ. The CDR3 reads CASSQRLAFGGDEQFF. The CDR3 DNA reads TGTGCCAGCAGCCAACGCTTAGCTTTTGGGGGGGATGAGCAGTTCTTC.

The sample holds one count of this clone. This rearrangement joins TRBV5-6 to TRBJ1-6; 7 bases are shared with TRBD1. The length of the CDR3 is 15 residues. In germline, CDR1 is SGHDT, CDR2 YYEEEE. J was trimmed by 9 bases and V by 5 bases; bases with no gene match: 11. CDR3 protein: CASRLTGESGSPLHF. CDR3 in DNA: TGTGCCAGCAGATTAACAGGGGAGTCTGGTTCACCCCTCCACTTT.

This chain links TRBV18 with TRBJ2-5; 10 bases line up with TRBD2. Trimming cost V 3 bases and J 4 bases; bases outside gene matches: 14. The CDR3 extends over 18 amino acids. Germline CDR1 and CDR2: KGHSH and LQKENI. Here the CDR3 DNA reads TGTGCCAGCTCACCGGGACTCCCACCGGGACTAGCGTTAGAGACCCAGTACTTC. It translates to CASSPGLPPGLALETQYF.

This clone was counted a few times. The chain combines TRBV11-2 with TRBJ1-5; D not certain. Germline CDR1 is SGHAT and CDR2 is FQNNGV. The CDR3 sequence is 14 residues long. Trimming removed 2 bases from V and 4 bases from J, with 9 bases in between. CDR3 coding DNA: TGTGCCAGCAGCTTACCAGGTGGGAATCAGCCCCAGCATTTT. It translates to CASSLPGGNQPQHF.

The chain combines TRBV7-8 with TRBJ2-7; tentative D call: TRBD1 (5 bases). V lost 1 base to trimming and J lost 2 bases, with 9 bases between them. Per germline, CDR1 SGHVS and CDR2 FQNEAQ. The CDR3 loop spans 14 amino acids. The DNA of the CDR3 is TGTGCCAGCAGCTTAGACAGGATTACCTACGAGCAGTACTTC. Translation gives CASSLDRITYEQYF.

J is TRBJ2-1 and V is TRBV2, with D unresolved. From germline, CDR1 is SNHLY and CDR2 FYNNEI. CDR3 size: 11 residues. V shed 4 bases and J shed 5 bases, with 3 bases lying between them. The CDR3, as DNA: TGTGCCAGCAGTGTAAACAATGAGCAGTTCTTC. It specifies CASSVNNEQFF. The entire variable domain, with the rest obtained from reference TRBV2 and TRBJ2-1, is as follows: EPEVTQTPSHQVTQMGQEVILRCVPISNHLYFYWYRQILGQKVEFLVSFYNNEISEKSEIFDDQFSVERPDGSNFTLKIRSTKLEDSAMYFCASSVNNEQFFGPGTRLTVL.

The chain combines TRBV19 with TRBJ1-2; TRBD1 aligns across 8 bases. V dropped 5 bases and J dropped 4; count of bases not matched to a gene: 6. Germline V lookup: CDR1 LNHDA, CDR2 SQIVND (reference sequence). The CDR3 runs 14 residues. The CDR3 reads CASSVGQGPYGYTF. The CDR3 DNA follows: TGTGCCAGTAGTGTAGGACAGGGACCCTATGGCTACACCTTC.

The genes are TRBV27 and TRBJ2-1, with D possibly matching TRBD2 (5 bases). This CDR3 region has 16 residues. Germline loops: CDR1 MNHEY, CDR2 SMNVEV (reference sequence). Deletions cut 2 bases from V and 3 bases from J, with 14 bases between. CDR3 sequence reads: CASSLRGGSLYNEQFF. The DNA of the CDR3 is TGTGCCAGCAGTTTACGAGGCGGGTCCCTCTACAATGAGCAGTTCTTC.

This chain connects TRBV18 to TRBJ2-7; D is uncertain. CDR3 length equals 13 residues. From germline, CDR1 is KGHSH and CDR2 LQKENI. V was trimmed by 3 bases and J by 0 bases, leaving 6 bases between them. Here the CDR3 reads CASSPRGSYEQYF. Written as DNA, the CDR3 is TGTGCCAGCTCACCCCGCGGCTCCTACGAGCAGTACTTC.

This clone was counted between two and nine times. CDR3 in amino acids: CASSDPAGGTDTQYF. Here the CDR3 DNA reads TGTGCCAGCAGTGACCCAGCGGGAGGAACAGATACGCAGTATTTT. The chain joins TRBV6-6 to TRBJ2-3; TRBD2 aligns across 9 bases. The CDR3 is 15 residues long. Per germline, CDR1 MNHNY and CDR2 SVGAGI (reference sequence). The J segment lost 3 bases and the V segment lost 5 bases, leaving 6 bases of the junction unmatched.

The chain uses TRBV23-1 and TRBJ2-1, with D possibly TRBD2 on 5 matching bases. TRBV23-1 is classed as an ORF, of uncertain function. Trimming removed 0 bases at V and 3 bases at J, with 15 bases between. The CDR3 consists of 17 residues. In DNA, the CDR3 is TGCGCCAGCAGTCAATCGAGGGTGAGAGAAGTCTACAATGAGCAGTTCTTC. It yields the protein CASSQSRVREVYNEQFF.

The chain employs TRBV2 and TRBJ2-3, with 10 positions matching TRBD1. The CDR3 totals 15 residues. Per germline, CDR1 SNHLY and CDR2 FYNNEI. V was pared by 8 bases and J by 5 bases, with 10 bases of the junction left unmatched. The CDR3 reads CASRSTGGAVDTQYF. CDR3 nucleotide sequence: TGTGCCAGCCGATCGACAGGGGGCGCCGTAGATACGCAGTATTTT. The complete variable domain, with remaining parts taken from reference TRBV2 and TRBJ2-3, reads EPEVTQTPSHQVTQMGQEVILRCVPISNHLYFYWYRQILGQKVEFLVSFYNNEISEKSEIFDDQFSVERPDGSNFTLKIRSTKLEDSAMYFCASRSTGGAVDTQYFGPGTRLTVL.

The rearrangement uses TRBV9 and TRBJ2-7; TRBD2 agrees at 10 bases. The trim removed 0 bases at V and 2 bases at J, leaving 2 bases unmatched. The length of the CDR3 is 15 residues. The V gene's germline CDR1 is SGDLS and CDR2 YYNGEE. CDR3 DNA: TGTGCCAGCAGCGTAGCAGCGGGGGGGCCCTACGAGCAGTACTTC. Encoded protein: CASSVAAGGPYEQYF.

The V and J genes are TRBV6-1 and TRBJ2-1, with D possibly TRBD1 on 5 matching bases. The CDR3 consists of 12 residues. Germline loops: CDR1 MNHNS, CDR2 SASEGT. Trimming cost V 3 bases and J 7 bases, with 7 bases left between them. The CDR3 loop reads CASSDRVNEQFF. CDR3 DNA sequence: TGTGCCAGCAGTGACAGGGTTAATGAGCAGTTCTTC.

The J gene is TRBJ2-1, the V gene TRBV29-1, with 9 bases lining up with TRBD2. Trimming removed 1 base from V and 5 bases from J; junction bases left unmatched: 9. The CDR3 consists of 16 residues. Germline V gene sequence: CDR1 SQVTM, CDR2 ANQGSEA. The CDR3, as DNA: TGCAGCGTTGAAGGTGGGCTAGCGGGACCTCACAATGAGCAGTTCTTC. Amino acids: CSVEGGLAGPHNEQFF.

This rearrangement joins TRBV19 to TRBJ1-2, with TRBD1 identical over 12 bases. Looked up from germline, CDR1 is LNHDA and CDR2 is SQIVND (reference sequence). The V segment lost 5 bases and the J segment 7 bases; nucleotides outside the gene matches: 8. The CDR3 is 15 amino acids. CDR3: CASSSWDRGQGGYTF. The DNA of the CDR3 is TGTGCCAGTAGTTCCTGGGACAGGGGGCAGGGTGGCTACACCTTC.

This clone was counted a single time. The CDR3 sequence is CASSSSRARETQYF. CDR3 DNA sequence: TGTGCCAGCTCTTCTAGCCGGGCTCGAGAGACCCAGTACTTC. This chain connects TRBV6-5 to TRBJ2-5; a weak D match, TRBD2 (5 bases). Germline loops: CDR1 MNHEY, CDR2 SVGAGI. CDR3 size: 14 residues. The germline V and J ends were trimmed by 8 bases and 4 bases, with 17 bases remaining between them.

The chain uses TRBV4-3 and TRBJ2-7, with 8 bases fitting TRBD2. With 3 bases clipped from V and 3 bases from J, the junction kept 4 bases outside the gene matches. The CDR3 has 14 residues. Germline CDR1 and CDR2: LGHNA and YSLEER. The CDR3 DNA is TGCGCCAGCAGCCAGGGGACTAGTAGCTACGAGCAGTACTTC. This sequence encodes CASSQGTSSYEQYF.